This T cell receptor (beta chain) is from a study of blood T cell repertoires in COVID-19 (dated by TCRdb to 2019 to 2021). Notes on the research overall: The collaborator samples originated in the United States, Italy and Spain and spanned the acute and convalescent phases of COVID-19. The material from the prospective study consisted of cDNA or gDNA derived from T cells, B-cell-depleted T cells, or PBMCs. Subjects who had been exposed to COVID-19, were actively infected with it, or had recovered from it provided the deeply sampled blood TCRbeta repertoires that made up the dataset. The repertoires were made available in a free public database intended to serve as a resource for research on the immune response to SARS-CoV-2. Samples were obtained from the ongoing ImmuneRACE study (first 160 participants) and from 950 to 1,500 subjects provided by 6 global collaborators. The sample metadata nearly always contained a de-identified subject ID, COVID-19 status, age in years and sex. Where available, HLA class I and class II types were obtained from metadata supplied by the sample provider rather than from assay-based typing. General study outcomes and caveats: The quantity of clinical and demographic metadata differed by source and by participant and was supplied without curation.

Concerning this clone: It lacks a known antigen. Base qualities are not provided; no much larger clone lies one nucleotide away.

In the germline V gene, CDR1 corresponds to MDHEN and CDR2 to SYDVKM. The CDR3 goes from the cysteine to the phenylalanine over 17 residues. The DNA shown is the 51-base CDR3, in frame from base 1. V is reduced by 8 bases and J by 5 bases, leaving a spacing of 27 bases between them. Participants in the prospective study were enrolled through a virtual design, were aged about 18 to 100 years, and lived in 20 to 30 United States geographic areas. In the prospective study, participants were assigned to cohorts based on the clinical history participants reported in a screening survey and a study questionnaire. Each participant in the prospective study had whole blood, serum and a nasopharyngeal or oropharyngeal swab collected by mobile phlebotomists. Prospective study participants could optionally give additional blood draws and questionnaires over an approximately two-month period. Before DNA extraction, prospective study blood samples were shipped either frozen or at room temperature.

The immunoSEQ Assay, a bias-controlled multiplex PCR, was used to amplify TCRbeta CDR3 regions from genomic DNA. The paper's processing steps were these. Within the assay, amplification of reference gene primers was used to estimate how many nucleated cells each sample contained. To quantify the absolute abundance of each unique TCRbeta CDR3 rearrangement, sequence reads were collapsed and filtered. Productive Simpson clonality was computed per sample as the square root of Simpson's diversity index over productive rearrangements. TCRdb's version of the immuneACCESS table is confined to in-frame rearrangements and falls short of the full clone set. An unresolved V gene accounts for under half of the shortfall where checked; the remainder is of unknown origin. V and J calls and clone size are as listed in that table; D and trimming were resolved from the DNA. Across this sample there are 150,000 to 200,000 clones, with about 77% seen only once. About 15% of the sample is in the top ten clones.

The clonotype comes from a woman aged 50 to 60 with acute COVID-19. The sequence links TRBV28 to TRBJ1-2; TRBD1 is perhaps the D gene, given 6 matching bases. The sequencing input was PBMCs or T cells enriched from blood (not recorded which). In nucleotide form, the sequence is TGTGCCAGCCTTCGACAGGAAGGAGAGTTTGGCGGATATGGCTACACCTTC. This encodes CASLRQEGEFGGYGYTF.